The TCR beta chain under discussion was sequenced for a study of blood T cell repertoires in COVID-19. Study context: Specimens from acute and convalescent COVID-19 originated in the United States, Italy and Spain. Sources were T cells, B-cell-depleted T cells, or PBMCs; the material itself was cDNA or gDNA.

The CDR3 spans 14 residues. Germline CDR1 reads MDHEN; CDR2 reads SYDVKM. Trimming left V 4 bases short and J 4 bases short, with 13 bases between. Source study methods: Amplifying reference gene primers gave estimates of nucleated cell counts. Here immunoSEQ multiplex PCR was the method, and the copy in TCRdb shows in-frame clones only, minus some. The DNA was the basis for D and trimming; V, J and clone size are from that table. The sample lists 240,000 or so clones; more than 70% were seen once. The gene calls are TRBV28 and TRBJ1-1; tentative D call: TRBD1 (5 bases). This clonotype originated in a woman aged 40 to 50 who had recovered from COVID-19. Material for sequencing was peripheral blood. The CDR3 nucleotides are TGTGCCAGCAGTTCTCCAGGGAAACGCACTGAAGCTTTCTTT. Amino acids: CASSSPGKRTEAFF. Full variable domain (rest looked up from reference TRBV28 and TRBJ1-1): DVKVTQSSRYLVKRTGEKVFLECVQDMDHENMFWYRQDPGLGLRLIYFSYDVKMKEKGDIPEGYSVSREKKERFSLILESASTNQTSMYLCASSSPGKRTEAFFGQGTRLTVV.